This TCR beta chain originates from a study of cytotoxic CD8 clonotypes in ibrutinib-treated CLL. This clone came up a few times. Clones were read by immunoSEQ multiplex PCR, and TCRdb kept only the in-frame ones, dropping some. The data contain 110,000 to 150,000 clones, about 76% of them seen just once; the ten biggest clones take up 4.5% to 6.5%. This specimen was PBMCs, taken after 24 months of ibrutinib treatment. The TCR originated in a human donor with chronic lymphocytic leukemia.

DNA of the CDR3: TGTGCCAGCAGTCCCCCGTGGGGACACTCTGGCATAGGCAATCAGCCCCAGCATTTT. Protein product: CASSPPWGHSGIGNQPQHF. The V and J genes are TRBV28 and TRBJ1-5, with a weak D call TRBD1 (6 bases). Germline assignment: CDR1 MDHEN and CDR2 SYDVKM. The CDR3 length is 19 residues. The V and J ends lost 5 bases and 2 bases respectively, with 25 bases between them.